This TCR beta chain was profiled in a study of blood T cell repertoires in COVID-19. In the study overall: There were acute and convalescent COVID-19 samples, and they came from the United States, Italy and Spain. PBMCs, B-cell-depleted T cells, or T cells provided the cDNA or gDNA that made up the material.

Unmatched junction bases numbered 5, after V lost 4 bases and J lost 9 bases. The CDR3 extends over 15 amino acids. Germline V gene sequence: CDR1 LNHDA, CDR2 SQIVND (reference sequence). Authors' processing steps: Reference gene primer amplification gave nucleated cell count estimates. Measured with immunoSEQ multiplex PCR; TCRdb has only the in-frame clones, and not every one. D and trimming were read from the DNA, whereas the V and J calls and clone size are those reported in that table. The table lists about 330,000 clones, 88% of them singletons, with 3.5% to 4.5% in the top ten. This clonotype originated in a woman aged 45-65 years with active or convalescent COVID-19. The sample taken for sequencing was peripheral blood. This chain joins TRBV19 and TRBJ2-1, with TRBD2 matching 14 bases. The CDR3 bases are TGTGCCAGTAGTAAGACTAGCGGGGGGGCCGCTGAGCAGTTCTTC. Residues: CASSKTSGGAAEQFF.